A selection of T cell receptor beta chains follows, all from one sample in a study of blood T cells in healthy people across ages. TCRdb used MiXCR to reprocess the 5' RACE reads, holding one entry per CDR3 protein. The sample includes roughly 500,000 distinct CDR3 sequences, roughly 28% of them seen just once. The sample comprised blood. The receptors stem from a woman between 65 and 79 years old in good health. The CDR3 runs from the conserved cysteine through the conserved F or W. A D gene is named only where the DNA matches it firmly. The listing skips clone size in some rows; elsewhere it reads once, few, many or a size class.

j_gene: TRBJ2-7; v_gene: TRBV11-3; abundance: few; d_gene: TRBD1; CDR3aa: CASSSGQNYEQYF; CDR3nt: TGTGCCAGCAGCTCGGGACAGAACTACGAGCAGTACTTC
j_gene: TRBJ2-3; v_gene: TRBV28; abundance: -; d_gene: -; CDR3aa: CASSVPGRTDTQYF; CDR3nt: TGTGCCAGCAGTGTCCCCGGGCGCACAGATACGCAGTATTTT
j_gene: TRBJ2-6; v_gene: TRBV20-1; abundance: -; d_gene: -; CDR3aa: CSARRWGAGANVLTF; CDR3nt: TGCAGTGCCCGAAGGTGGGGAGCCGGGGCCAACGTCCTGACTTTC
j_gene: TRBJ2-3; v_gene: TRBV7-2; abundance: -; d_gene: -; CDR3aa: CASSLAWTHTQYF; CDR3nt: TGTGCCAGCAGCTTAGCGTGGACCCATACGCAGTATTTT
j_gene: TRBJ2-1; v_gene: TRBV4-1; abundance: -; d_gene: -; CDR3aa: CASSQAVGGSYNEQFF; CDR3nt: TGCGCCAGCAGCCAAGCCGTCGGGGGATCCTACAATGAGCAGTTCTTC
j_gene: TRBJ2-1; v_gene: TRBV7-9; abundance: -; d_gene: TRBD1; CDR3aa: CASSLEGEGTGQFF; CDR3nt: TGTGCCAGCAGCTTAGAGGGAGAGGGGACAGGGCAGTTCTTC
j_gene: TRBJ2-7; v_gene: TRBV7-3; abundance: -; d_gene: -; CDR3aa: CASSAGRGGEQYF; CDR3nt: TGTGCCAGCAGCGCGGGAAGGGGGGGCGAGCAGTACTTC
j_gene: TRBJ1-2; v_gene: TRBV25-1; abundance: few; d_gene: -; CDR3aa: CFKAGYTF; CDR3nt: TGTTTTAAGGCGGGCTACACCTTC
j_gene: TRBJ1-4; v_gene: TRBV7-2; abundance: -; d_gene: -; CDR3aa: CASSWNRIGQMQTNEKLFF; CDR3nt: TGTGCCAGCAGCTGGAATCGGATTGGACAGATGCAGACTAATGAAAAACTGTTTTTT
j_gene: TRBJ2-1; v_gene: TRBV5-1; abundance: few; d_gene: TRBD2; CDR3aa: CASSRGGPLNEQFF; CDR3nt: TGCGCCAGCAGCCGCGGGGGGCCCCTCAATGAGCAGTTCTTC
j_gene: TRBJ1-1; v_gene: TRBV11-1; abundance: -; d_gene: -; CDR3aa: CASSLGYSRGEAFF; CDR3nt: TGTGCCAGCAGCCTAGGCTACTCTAGGGGTGAAGCTTTCTTT
j_gene: TRBJ2-7; v_gene: TRBV11-1; abundance: few; d_gene: -; CDR3aa: CASSPRTDFYEQYF; CDR3nt: TGTGCCAGCAGCCCGCGGACAGATTTCTACGAGCAGTACTTC
j_gene: TRBJ1-2; v_gene: TRBV6-1; abundance: -; d_gene: -; CDR3aa: CASSEASGRGYTF; CDR3nt: TGTGCCAGCAGTGAAGCGTCAGGGAGAGGCTACACCTTC
j_gene: TRBJ1-2; v_gene: TRBV4-3; abundance: -; d_gene: -; CDR3aa: CASSQDLSGYGYTF; CDR3nt: TGCGCCAGCAGCCAAGATCTAAGTGGGTATGGCTACACCTTC
j_gene: TRBJ2-5; v_gene: TRBV7-2; abundance: few; d_gene: -; CDR3aa: CASSLDREATQYF; CDR3nt: TGTGCCAGCAGCTTAGACAGGGAAGCGACCCAGTACTTC
j_gene: TRBJ2-1; v_gene: TRBV6-2/TRBV6-3; abundance: few; d_gene: TRBD1; CDR3aa: CASSYGGTGGGEQFF; CDR3nt: TGTGCCAGCAGTTACGGCGGGACAGGGGGCGGTGAGCAGTTCTTC
j_gene: TRBJ2-1; v_gene: TRBV9; abundance: -; d_gene: TRBD2; CDR3aa: CASSATSGGARNNEQFF; CDR3nt: TGTGCCAGCAGCGCCACTAGCGGGGGGGCCAGGAACAATGAGCAGTTCTTC
j_gene: TRBJ1-1; v_gene: TRBV10-3; abundance: few; d_gene: -; CDR3aa: CAIAIQGFSTEAFF; CDR3nt: TGTGCCATCGCTATACAGGGCTTCAGCACTGAAGCTTTCTTT
j_gene: TRBJ2-1; v_gene: TRBV5-1; abundance: -; d_gene: -; CDR3aa: CASSLAPSWGVSYNEQFF; CDR3nt: TGCGCCAGCAGCTTGGCCCCGTCTTGGGGGGTCTCCTACAATGAGCAGTTCTTC